The T cell receptor (beta chain) under discussion was sequenced for a study of blood T cell repertoires in COVID-19. For the study at large: COVID-19 samples collected from the United States, Italy and Spain covered acute and convalescent phases. PBMCs, B-cell-depleted T cells, or T cells were the source of the cDNA or gDNA that made up the material.

Per the authors' pipeline: Reference gene primer amplification gave nucleated cell count estimates. Sequencing was performed with immunoSEQ multiplex PCR; in TCRdb, only in-frame clones are kept and a portion is missing. V, J and clone size are those of that table, while D and trimming were read from the DNA. The sample holds tens of thousands of clones; around 81% are singletons and the top ten take around 27%. V shed 0 bases and J shed 3 bases, with 12 bases lying between them. The length of the CDR3 is 15 residues. CDR1 MGHRA and CDR2 YSYEKL come from the germline V gene. The rearrangement uses TRBV4-1 and TRBJ2-7; maybe TRBD2 (5 bases). Input material: peripheral blood. The clonotype was recovered from a human donor in a cohort sampled during active COVID-19. The CDR3 protein is CASSQEEEGLYEQYF. The CDR3 DNA reads as TGCGCCAGCAGCCAAGAGGAGGAAGGGCTCTACGAGCAGTACTTC.